Listed here are 22 T cell receptor beta chains from one sample, sequenced in a study of cytomegalovirus exposure and HLA in healthy donors. Use of 60 Vbeta and 13 Jbeta primers characterized the PCR. The protocol was immunoSEQ multiplex PCR, while the TCRdb copy is restricted to in-frame clones and leaves out a portion. The table has 150,000 to 200,000 clones, 75% to 85% seen once. The sample consisted of PBMCs. The receptors derive from a woman between 45 and 65 years old in good health and CMV-seronegative.

The chain links TRBV18 to TRBJ1-1; D is possibly TRBD1 (5 bases). The length of the CDR3 is 13 residues. CDR1 is KGHSH, CDR2 LQKENI, per germline. V lost 5 bases to trimming and J lost 5 bases, with 12 bases between them. CDR3 in amino acids: CASSSLQGTEAFF. In nucleotides, the CDR3 is TGTGCCAGCTCAAGTCTGCAGGGTACTGAAGCTTTCTTT.

Remarks on this clone: This sample also contains other DNA sequences that code for the same CDR3. In DNA form, the CDR3 reads TGTGCCAGCAGTGAAGAGGTCGGGGGAATGTTCTTC. Residues: CASSEEVGGMFF. This rearrangement joins TRBV2 to TRBJ2-1; possible D gene TRBD2, 6 bases. The CDR3 contains 12 residues. Germline-derived CDR1 and CDR2 are SNHLY and FYNNEI. V lost 1 base and J 15 bases, leaving 13 bases between the germline ends.

This sequence joins TRBV10-3 and TRBJ2-7; 13 bases agree with TRBD2. Trimming at V came to 6 bases and at J to 3 bases, leaving 2 bases not matched to a gene. CDR1 and CDR2 from the germline V gene are ENHRY and SYGVKD. The CDR3 runs 14 residues. The CDR3: CAISGLAGDYEQYF. CDR3 DNA sequence: TGTGCCATCAGCGGACTAGCGGGAGACTACGAGCAGTACTTC.

This clone was seen a few times. V usage is TRBV7-9 and J usage is TRBJ2-5; 9 nucleotides line up with TRBD2. The CDR3 runs 15 residues. V was clipped by 4 bases and J by 2 bases; unmatched bases: 5. Germline V gene sequence: CDR1 SEHNR, CDR2 FQNEAQ (reference sequence). DNA of the CDR3: TGTGCCAGCAGCTGGCGGGGGGGGGAACAAGAGACCCAGTACTTC. Amino acid sequence: CASSWRGGEQETQYF.

The CDR3 is CASSEGTSGAYEQYF. The CDR3 bases are TGTGCCAGCAGCGAGGGGACTAGCGGGGCCTACGAGCAGTACTTC. The chain carries TRBV9 and TRBJ2-7, with TRBD2 matching over 13 bases. Germline loops: CDR1 SGDLS, CDR2 YYNGEE. The CDR3 is 15 amino acids. The ends lost 3 bases at V and 2 bases at J; junction bases unmatched: 2.

The V call is TRBV4-1, the J call TRBJ1-2, with 7 positions matching TRBD1. Germline V gene data show CDR1 as MGHRA and CDR2 as YSYEKL. V was pared by 3 bases and J by 1 base, with 8 bases of the junction left unmatched. The CDR3 spans 16 residues. The CDR3 DNA reads TGCGCCAGCAGCCAGGGGACAGCCGAGGGTAACTATGGCTACACCTTC. Its translation is CASSQGTAEGNYGYTF.

The chain combines TRBV28 with TRBJ2-7; D gene unclear. Trimming left V 10 bases short and J 2 bases short, with 21 bases between. The germline gives CDR1 MDHEN, CDR2 SYDVKM. The CDR3 totals 15 residues. For the CDR3, the DNA is TGTGCCACTACCCCCAGTGGGCAGGCCACCTACGAGCAGTACTTC. Its protein is CATTPSGQATYEQYF. The full variable domain, rest sourced from reference TRBV28 and TRBJ2-7, is DVKVTQSSRYLVKRTGEKVFLECVQDMDHENMFWYRQDPGLGLRLIYFSYDVKMKEKGDIPEGYSVSREKKERFSLILESASTNQTSMYLCATTPSGQATYEQYFGPGTRLTVT.

J is TRBJ2-7 and V is TRBV27, with D perhaps TRBD1 (6 bases). Germline-derived CDR1 and CDR2 are MNHEY and SMNVEV (reference sequence). Trimming took off 5 bases at V and 3 bases at J, with 20 bases between the two ends. The CDR3 extends over 16 amino acids. The CDR3 reads CASSPGTLDSSYEQYF. For the CDR3, the DNA is TGTGCCAGCAGTCCCGGGACACTTGACAGTAGCTACGAGCAGTACTTC.

V is TRBV30 and J is TRBJ2-3, with 13 bases lining up with TRBD2. Germline-derived CDR1 and CDR2 are GTSNPN and SVGIG (reference sequence). The CDR3 spans 15 residues. The V gene end was trimmed by 1 base and the J gene end by 7 bases; junction bases not matched to a gene: 5. The CDR3 DNA follows: TGTGCCTGGAGTGCACTAGCGGGAGGGCCGAATACGCAGTATTTT. As protein: CAWSALAGGPNTQYF.

V is TRBV7-2 and J is TRBJ2-2; 9 positions agree with TRBD2. Per germline, CDR1 SGHTA and CDR2 FQGNSA. V shed 6 bases and J 10 bases; nucleotides not matched to a gene: 9. This CDR3 comprises 14 residues. As DNA, the CDR3 is TGTGCCAGCAGATCCAGGGGCGGGAGGGTGGAGCTGTTTTTT. This codes for CASRSRGGRVELFF.

This rearrangement joins TRBV4-2 to TRBJ1-6, with 9 bases that match TRBD1. Per germline, CDR1 LGHNA and CDR2 YNFKEQ. The CDR3 has 14 residues. Losses at the gene ends were 4 bases for V and 7 bases for J; bases not matched to a gene: 2. The CDR3 DNA reads TGTGCCAGCAGCCCCGGACAGGGGAATTCACCCCTCCACTTT. Its translation is CASSPGQGNSPLHF.

This clone was detected a few times. The J gene is TRBJ2-5, the V gene TRBV2; no reliable D call. Trimming stripped 7 bases from V and 4 bases from J, with 7 bases between. Germline values: CDR1 SNHLY, CDR2 FYNNEI. CDR3 length: 11 residues. In nucleotides, the CDR3 is TGTGCCAGCAAACTCGGAGAGACCCAGTACTTC. Residues: CASKLGETQYF.

The chain uses TRBV7-8 and TRBJ1-4; D gene uncertain. V was pared by 5 bases and J by 8 bases, with 12 bases between. CDR1 is SGHVS, CDR2 FQNEAQ, per germline. The CDR3 contains 13 residues. The CDR3 here is CASSLRAEEKLFF. In DNA form, the CDR3 reads TGTGCCAGCAGCCTGCGAGCGGAGGAAAAACTGTTTTTT.

This clone has more than one count but fewer than ten. The J gene is TRBJ1-1, the V gene TRBV6-6; D is uncertain. The CDR3 extends over 11 amino acids. Trimming shortened V by 6 bases and J by 8 bases, and 10 bases separated the two germline ends. CDR1 and CDR2 (germline): MNHNY, SVGAGI (reference sequence). The CDR3 reads CASRRNSEAFF. The CDR3 nucleotides are TGTGCCAGCAGACGGAACAGCGAAGCTTTCTTT.

This clone has just one count. The chain has TRBV4-1 and TRBJ2-1, with TRBD2 matching 13 bases. The germline V gene encodes CDR1 MGHRA and CDR2 YSYEKL. The CDR3 consists of 18 residues. J gave up 0 bases and V 6 bases, and 8 bases lay outside the gene matches. CDR3 coding DNA: TGCGCCAGCAGTCCAACTAGCGGGAGGGAGAGCTCCTACAATGAGCAGTTCTTC. It encodes CASSPTSGRESSYNEQFF.

The chain recombines TRBV9 with TRBJ2-2, with 9 bases lining up with TRBD2. Germline loops: CDR1 SGDLS, CDR2 YYNGEE. This CDR3 is built from 17 residues. The V gene end was trimmed by 4 bases and the J gene end by 2 bases; junction bases not matched to a gene: 9. The CDR3: CASSRDPAGGNTGELFF. CDR3 coding DNA: TGTGCCAGCAGCCGAGACCCAGCGGGGGGTAACACCGGGGAGCTGTTTTTT.

In the case of this clone: The sample has other DNA sequences that encode this CDR3 too. The chain couples TRBV7-6 to TRBJ2-4, with 8 bases that match TRBD2. Germline V gene sequence: CDR1 SGHVS, CDR2 FNYEAQ. This CDR3 comprises 19 residues. V was clipped by 4 bases and J by 0 bases; unmatched bases: 14. The CDR3 DNA reads TGTGCCAGCAGCTCCCGCCTCGGACTAGCAGATATAGCCAAAAACATTCAGTACTTC. This sequence encodes CASSSRLGLADIAKNIQYF. The whole variable domain, remainder taken from reference TRBV7-6 and TRBJ2-4, is GAGVSQSPRYKVTKRGQDVALRCDPISGHVSLYWYRQALGQGPEFLTYFNYEAQQDKSGLPNDRFSAERPEGSISTLTIQRTEQRDSAMYRCASSSRLGLADIAKNIQYFGAGTRLSVL.

This clone was seen more than once but under ten times. This chain uses TRBV5-5 with TRBJ2-6, with no clear D. Germline loops: CDR1 SGHKS, CDR2 YYEKEE (reference sequence). The CDR3 totals 17 residues. The V gene lost 3 bases and the J gene lost 0 bases, with 13 bases spanning the gap. For the CDR3, the DNA is TGTGCCAGCAGCTCTCGACAAGCAAACTCTGGGGCCAACGTCCTGACTTTC. Translation gives CASSSRQANSGANVLTF. Full variable domain (outside the CDR3, taken from reference TRBV5-5 and TRBJ2-6): DAGVTQSPTHLIKTRGQQVTLRCSPISGHKSVSWYQQVLGQGPQFIFQYYEKEERGRGNFPDRFSARQFPNYSSELNVNALLLGDSALYLCASSSRQANSGANVLTFGAGSRLTVL.

The chain couples TRBV27 to TRBJ1-4; 7 bases fit TRBD1. With V trimmed by 2 bases and J by 8 bases, 5 bases remained unmatched. The CDR3 contains 14 residues. CDR1 and CDR2 from the germline V gene are MNHEY and SMNVEV (reference sequence). CDR3 region: CASSLEQGYEKLFF. CDR3 bases: TGTGCCAGCAGTTTAGAACAGGGGTACGAAAAACTGTTTTTT.

V gene TRBV6-6 combines with J gene TRBJ1-5; 10 bases map to TRBD1. The CDR3 is made up of 13 amino acids. The germline V gene encodes CDR1 MNHNY and CDR2 SVGAGI (reference sequence). Unmatched junction bases numbered 5, after V lost 8 bases and J lost 7 bases. This chain's CDR3 is CASLGQGEQPQHF. DNA for the CDR3: TGTGCCAGCCTCGGACAGGGGGAACAGCCCCAGCATTTT.

The CDR3 spells CASSRGVARWEAYNEQFF. Here the CDR3 DNA reads TGCGCCAGCAGCCGCGGGGTAGCTAGGTGGGAGGCCTACAATGAGCAGTTCTTC. The rearrangement joins TRBV4-1 to TRBJ2-1, with D possibly matching TRBD2 (6 bases). The V end was cut by 4 bases, the J end by 2 bases, with 21 bases between. Germline-derived CDR1 and CDR2 are MGHRA and YSYEKL. The CDR3 covers 18 residues.

In this sample, this clone turned up a few times. The chain has TRBV7-9 and TRBJ2-2, with TRBD2 as a possible D gene (7 bases). The length of the CDR3 is 16 residues. Per germline, CDR1 SEHNR and CDR2 FQNEAQ (reference sequence). V shed 4 bases and J shed 3 bases, with 15 bases lying between them. CDR3 DNA: TGTGCCAGCAGCTCCCTGGGGGGGGCCTACACCGGGGAGCTGTTTTTT. Amino acids: CASSSLGGAYTGELFF. Combining the CDR3 with reference TRBV7-9 and TRBJ2-2 gives the whole variable domain DTGVSQNPRHKITKRGQNVTFRCDPISEHNRLYWYRQTLGQGPEFLTYFQNEAQLEKSRLLSDRFSAERPKGSFSTLEIQRTEQGDSAMYLCASSSLGGAYTGELFFGEGSRLTVL.